This T cell receptor (beta chain) was recorded in a study of cytomegalovirus exposure and HLA in healthy donors. The PCR had 60 Vbeta and 13 Jbeta primers. The protocol was immunoSEQ multiplex PCR, while the TCRdb copy is restricted to in-frame clones and leaves out a portion. Of roughly 120,000 clones listed, around a tenth were seen once; the top ten hold approximately 3%. This clone was observed a handful of times. The antigen remains unidentified. The V gene's germline CDR1 is GTSNPN and CDR2 SVGIG (reference sequence). This CDR3 is built from 14 residues. Germline trimming cut 0 bases from V and 4 bases from J; bases unmatched to any gene: 2. General study findings and limits: When a later analysis was performed, an Asian-associated ancestry cluster reportedly had fewer N-insertions than the approximately 680-donor mean.

This TCR derives from a young man in good health and CMV-seronegative. Specimen: PBMCs. The chain recombines TRBV30 with TRBJ2-7; TRBD1 agrees at 11 bases. CDR3 residues: CAWSVGTGGYEQYF. The CDR3 DNA sequence: TGTGCCTGGAGTGTAGGGACAGGGGGGTACGAGCAGTACTTC.